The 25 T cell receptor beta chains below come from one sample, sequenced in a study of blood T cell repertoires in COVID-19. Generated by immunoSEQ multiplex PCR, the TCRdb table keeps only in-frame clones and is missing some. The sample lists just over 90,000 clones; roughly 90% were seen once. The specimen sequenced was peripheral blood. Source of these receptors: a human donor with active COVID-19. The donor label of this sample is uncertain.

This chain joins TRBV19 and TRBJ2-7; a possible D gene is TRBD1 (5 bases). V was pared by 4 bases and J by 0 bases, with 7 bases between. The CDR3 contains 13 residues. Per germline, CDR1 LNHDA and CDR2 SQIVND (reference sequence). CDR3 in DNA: TGTGCCAGTAGTACAGGGAACTCCTACGAGCAGTACTTC. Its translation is CASSTGNSYEQYF.

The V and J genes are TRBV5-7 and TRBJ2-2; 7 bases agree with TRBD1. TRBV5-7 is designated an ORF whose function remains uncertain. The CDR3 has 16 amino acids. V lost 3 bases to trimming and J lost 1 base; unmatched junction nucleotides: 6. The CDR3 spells CASSSPGQKNTGELFF. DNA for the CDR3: TGTGCCAGCAGCTCTCCGGGACAGAAGAACACCGGGGAGCTGTTTTTT.

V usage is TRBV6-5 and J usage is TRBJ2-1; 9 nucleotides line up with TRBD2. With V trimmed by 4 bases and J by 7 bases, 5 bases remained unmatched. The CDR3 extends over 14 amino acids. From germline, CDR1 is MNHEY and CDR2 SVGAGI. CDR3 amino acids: CASSLRLAGNEQFF. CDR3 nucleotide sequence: TGTGCCAGCAGTTTGAGGCTAGCGGGGAATGAGCAGTTCTTC.

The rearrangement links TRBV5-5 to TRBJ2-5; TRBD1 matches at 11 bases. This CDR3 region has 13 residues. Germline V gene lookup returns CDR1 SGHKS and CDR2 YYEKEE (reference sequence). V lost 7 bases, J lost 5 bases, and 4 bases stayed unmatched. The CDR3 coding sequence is TGTGCCAGCCTCCGGGACAGGGGGGAGACCCAGTACTTC. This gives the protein CASLRDRGETQYF.

CDR3 amino acids: CASSSAGTGVFLGYTEAFF. The CDR3 region has the DNA TGTGCCAGCAGCTCCGCCGGGACAGGGGTTTTTTTAGGGTACACTGAAGCTTTCTTT. The chain couples TRBV7-2 to TRBJ1-1; TRBD1 matches 10 bases. This CDR3 has 19 residues. The ends lost 4 bases at V and 3 bases at J; junction bases unmatched: 17. CDR1 and CDR2 (germline): SGHTA, FQGNSA.

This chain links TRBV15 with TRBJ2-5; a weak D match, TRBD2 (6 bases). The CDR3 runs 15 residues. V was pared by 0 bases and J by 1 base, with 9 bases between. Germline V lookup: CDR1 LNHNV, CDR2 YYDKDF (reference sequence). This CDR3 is CATSRDLGGQETQYF. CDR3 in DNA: TGTGCCACCAGCAGAGATCTCGGGGGCCAAGAGACCCAGTACTTC.

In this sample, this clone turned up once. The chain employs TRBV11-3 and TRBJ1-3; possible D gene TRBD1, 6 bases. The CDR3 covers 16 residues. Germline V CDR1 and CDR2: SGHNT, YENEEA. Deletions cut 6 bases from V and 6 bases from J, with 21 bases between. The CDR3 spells CASRPEETGFENTIYF. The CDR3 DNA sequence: TGTGCCAGCAGACCTGAAGAAACAGGGTTTGAAAACACCATATATTTT.

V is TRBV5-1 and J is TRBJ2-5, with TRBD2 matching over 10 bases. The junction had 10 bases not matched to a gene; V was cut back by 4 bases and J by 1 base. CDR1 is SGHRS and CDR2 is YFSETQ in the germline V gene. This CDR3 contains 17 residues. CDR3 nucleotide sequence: TGCGCCAGCAGCCCCCCTTTGGCTAGCGGGAGCCAAGAGACCCAGTACTTC. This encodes CASSPPLASGSQETQYF.

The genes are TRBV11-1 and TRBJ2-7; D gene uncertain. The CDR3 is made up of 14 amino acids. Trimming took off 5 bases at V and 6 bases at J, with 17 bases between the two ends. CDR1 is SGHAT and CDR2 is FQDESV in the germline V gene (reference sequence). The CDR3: CASSLGRITGEQYF. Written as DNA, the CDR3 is TGTGCCAGCAGCCTAGGTCGCATCACCGGCGAGCAGTACTTC.

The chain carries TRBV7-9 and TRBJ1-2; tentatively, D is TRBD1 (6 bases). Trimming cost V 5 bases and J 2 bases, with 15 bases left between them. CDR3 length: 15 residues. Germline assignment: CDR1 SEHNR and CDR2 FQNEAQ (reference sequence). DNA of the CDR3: TGTGCCAGCAGCCACCTGAACAGGGTCAACTATGGCTACACCTTC. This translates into CASSHLNRVNYGYTF.

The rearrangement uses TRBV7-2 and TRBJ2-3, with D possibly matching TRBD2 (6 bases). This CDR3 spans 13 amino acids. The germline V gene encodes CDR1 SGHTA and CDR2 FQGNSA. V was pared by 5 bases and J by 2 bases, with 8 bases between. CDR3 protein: CASSRDFTDTQYF. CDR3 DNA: TGTGCCAGCAGCCGGGACTTCACAGATACGCAGTATTTT.

CDR3 protein: CASSQDGTAGTDTQYF. The DNA of the CDR3 is TGCGCCAGCAGCCAAGATGGGACAGCCGGCACAGATACGCAGTATTTT. This rearrangement joins TRBV4-1 to TRBJ2-3; 7 positions match TRBD1. Germline lookup yields CDR1 MGHRA and CDR2 YSYEKL. The CDR3 contains 16 residues. Germline trimming cut 0 bases from V and 1 base from J; bases unmatched to any gene: 4.

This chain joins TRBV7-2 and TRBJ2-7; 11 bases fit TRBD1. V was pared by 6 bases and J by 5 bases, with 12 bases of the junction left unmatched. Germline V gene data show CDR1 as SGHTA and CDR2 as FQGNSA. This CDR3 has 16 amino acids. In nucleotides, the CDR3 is TGTGCCAGCAGTCTCGCCACCGGGACAGGGGGTCACGAGCAGTACTTC. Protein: CASSLATGTGGHEQYF.

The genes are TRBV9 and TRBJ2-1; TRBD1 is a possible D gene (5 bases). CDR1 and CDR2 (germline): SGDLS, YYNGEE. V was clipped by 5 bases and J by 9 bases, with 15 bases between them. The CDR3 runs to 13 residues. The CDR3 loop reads CASRSGSSSEQFF. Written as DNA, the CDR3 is TGTGCCAGCAGATCAGGGTCCTCTAGTGAGCAGTTCTTC.

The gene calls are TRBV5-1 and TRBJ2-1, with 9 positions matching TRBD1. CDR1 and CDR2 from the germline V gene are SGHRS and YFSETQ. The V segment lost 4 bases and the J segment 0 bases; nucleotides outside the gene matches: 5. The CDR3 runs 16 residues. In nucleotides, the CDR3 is TGCGCCAGCAGCCCTGGGACAGGGAGCTCCTACAATGAGCAGTTCTTC. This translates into CASSPGTGSSYNEQFF.

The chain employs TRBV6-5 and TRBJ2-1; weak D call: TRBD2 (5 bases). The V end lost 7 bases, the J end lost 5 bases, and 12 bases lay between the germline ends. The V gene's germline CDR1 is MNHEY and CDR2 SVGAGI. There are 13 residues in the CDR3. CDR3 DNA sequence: TGTGCCAGCATGATGTACGGGGACAATGAGCAGTTCTTC. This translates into CASMMYGDNEQFF.

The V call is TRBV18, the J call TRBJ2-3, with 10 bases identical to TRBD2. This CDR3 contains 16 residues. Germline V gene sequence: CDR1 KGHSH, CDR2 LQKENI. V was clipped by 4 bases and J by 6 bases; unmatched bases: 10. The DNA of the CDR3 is TGTGCCAGCTCACTTCCTGCTAGCGGGGGAAGGGATACGCAGTATTTT. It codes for CASSLPASGGRDTQYF. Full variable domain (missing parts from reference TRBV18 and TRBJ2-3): NAGVMQNPRHLVRRRGQEARLRCSPMKGHSHVYWYRQLPEEGLKFMVYLQKENIIDESGMPKERFSAEFPKEGPSILRIQQVVRGDSAAYFCASSLPASGGRDTQYFGPGTRLTVL.

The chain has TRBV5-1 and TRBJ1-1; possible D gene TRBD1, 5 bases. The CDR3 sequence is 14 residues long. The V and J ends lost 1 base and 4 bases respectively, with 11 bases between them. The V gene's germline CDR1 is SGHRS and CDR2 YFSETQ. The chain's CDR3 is CASSLSDSRTEAFF. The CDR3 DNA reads TGCGCCAGCAGCTTGTCTGACAGCCGCACTGAAGCTTTCTTT.

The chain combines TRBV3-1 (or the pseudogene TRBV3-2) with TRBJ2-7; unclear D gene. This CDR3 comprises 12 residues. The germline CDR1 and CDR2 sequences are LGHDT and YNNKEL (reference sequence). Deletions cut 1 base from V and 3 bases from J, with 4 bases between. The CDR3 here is CASSQAHYEQYF. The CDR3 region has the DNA TGTGCCAGCAGCCAAGCCCACTACGAGCAGTACTTC.

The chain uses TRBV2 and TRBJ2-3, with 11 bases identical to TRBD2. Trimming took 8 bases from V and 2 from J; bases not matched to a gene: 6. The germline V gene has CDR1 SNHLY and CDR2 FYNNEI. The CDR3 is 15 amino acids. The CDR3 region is CASRLAGGSTDTQYF. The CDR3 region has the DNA TGTGCCAGCCGGCTAGCGGGGGGTTCCACAGATACGCAGTATTTT. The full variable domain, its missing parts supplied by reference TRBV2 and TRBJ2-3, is EPEVTQTPSHQVTQMGQEVILRCVPISNHLYFYWYRQILGQKVEFLVSFYNNEISEKSEIFDDQFSVERPDGSNFTLKIRSTKLEDSAMYFCASRLAGGSTDTQYFGPGTRLTVL.

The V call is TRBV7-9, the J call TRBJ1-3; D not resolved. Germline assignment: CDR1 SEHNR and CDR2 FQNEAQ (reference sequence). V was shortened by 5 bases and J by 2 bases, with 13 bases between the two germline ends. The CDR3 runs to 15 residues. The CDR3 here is CASSARSIPGNTIYF. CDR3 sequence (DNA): TGTGCCAGCAGCGCCCGATCTATTCCTGGAAACACCATATATTTT.

For the CDR3, the DNA is TGTGCCAGCAGCTTAGTAGGTGCCAGGGTCCACGAGCAGTACTTC. Translated: CASSLVGARVHEQYF. The V and J genes are TRBV11-2 and TRBJ2-7; D possibly corresponds to TRBD1 (5 bases). The CDR3 runs 15 residues. V lost 1 base, J lost 5 bases, and 15 bases lay in between. Per the germline V gene, CDR1 is SGHAT and CDR2 is FQNNGV.

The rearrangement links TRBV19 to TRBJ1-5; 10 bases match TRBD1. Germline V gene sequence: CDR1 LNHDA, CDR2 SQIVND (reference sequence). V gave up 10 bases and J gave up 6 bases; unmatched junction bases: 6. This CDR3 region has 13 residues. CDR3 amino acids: CATRQGAGQPQHF. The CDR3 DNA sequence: TGTGCCACCCGACAGGGGGCCGGTCAGCCCCAGCATTTT.

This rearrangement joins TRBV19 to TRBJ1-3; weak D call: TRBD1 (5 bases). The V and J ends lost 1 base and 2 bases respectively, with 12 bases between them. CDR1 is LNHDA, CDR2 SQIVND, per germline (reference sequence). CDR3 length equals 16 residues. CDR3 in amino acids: CASSIGQTSPGNTIYF. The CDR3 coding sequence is TGTGCCAGTAGTATAGGACAGACAAGCCCTGGAAACACCATATATTTT.

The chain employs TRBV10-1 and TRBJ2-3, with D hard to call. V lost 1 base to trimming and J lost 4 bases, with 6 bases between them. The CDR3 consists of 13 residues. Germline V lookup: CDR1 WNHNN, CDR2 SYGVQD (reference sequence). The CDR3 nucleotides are TGCGCCAGCAGTGAGTACCGAGCAGATACGCAGTATTTT. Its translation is CASSEYRADTQYF.